The following is a T cell receptor (beta chain) sequence with its context. What antigen it recognizes has not been identified. Base quality data are lacking; no much larger clone is found one base away. Collaborating institutions collected whole blood in K2EDTA tubes following their own protocols. For TCRbeta analysis, collaborators shipped samples in one of three forms: frozen whole blood, isolated PBMCs, or DNA extracted from either of those sample types. The sample is drawn from a study of blood T cell repertoires in COVID-19 (dated by TCRdb to about 2020). About the investigation overall: Samples from collaborators originated in the United States, Italy and Spain and spanned both the acute and convalescent phases of COVID-19. The material from the prospective study consisted of cDNA or gDNA derived from T cells, B-cell-depleted T cells, or PBMCs. Subjects who had been exposed to COVID-19, were actively infected with it, or had recovered from it provided the deeply sampled blood TCRbeta repertoires that made up the dataset. A freely available public database, intended as a resource for researchers studying the immune response to SARS-CoV-2, is where the repertoires were released. The samples were drawn from two sources: the first 160 participants of the ongoing ImmuneRACE study, and fewer than 1,500 subjects contributed by 6 global collaborators. Nearly every sample came with metadata listing a de-identified subject ID, COVID-19 status, age in years and sex. Where HLA class I and class II types were available, the types were taken from metadata supplied by the sample provider, not from assay-based typing.

TCRbeta CDR3 regions were amplified from genomic DNA using the immunoSEQ Assay, a bias-controlled multiplex PCR. The source study handled its data this way. The number of nucleated cells in each sample was estimated by amplification of reference gene primers within the assay. To quantify the absolute abundance of each unique TCRbeta CDR3 rearrangement, sequence reads were collapsed and filtered. Productive Simpson clonality was computed per sample as the square root of Simpson's diversity index over productive rearrangements. TCRdb took over this immuneACCESS table, retaining in-frame rearrangements with V and J assigned. Such tables are incomplete; in checked studies, under half of the missing clones stem from an unresolved V gene, and the remainder is unexplained. The D gene and trimming were derived from the DNA, and the V and J assignments and clone size from that table. This sample comprises some 220,000 clones, about three quarters of them detected only once. The ten largest clones represent 5.5% to 8.5% of the sample.

Germline trimming: 5 bases from V, 0 bases from J; junction bases outside gene matches: 1. The germline V gene sets CDR1 to SGHNT and CDR2 to YENEEA. CDR3 length: 14 amino acids, cysteine to phenylalanine. The DNA shown is the 42-base CDR3, in frame from base 1. General findings and caveats noted by the study authors: How much clinical and demographic metadata was included differed by source and by participant, and the metadata was provided uncurated.

This TCR derives from a woman aged 70 to 79 with acute or convalescent COVID-19. Input material: peripheral blood. Recombination connected TRBV11-3 to TRBJ2-3, and TRBD2 aligns with 8 junction nucleotides. The CDR3 reads CASSKRGSTDTQYF. DNA sequence: TGTGCCAGCAGCAAGCGGGGGAGCACAGATACGCAGTATTTT.